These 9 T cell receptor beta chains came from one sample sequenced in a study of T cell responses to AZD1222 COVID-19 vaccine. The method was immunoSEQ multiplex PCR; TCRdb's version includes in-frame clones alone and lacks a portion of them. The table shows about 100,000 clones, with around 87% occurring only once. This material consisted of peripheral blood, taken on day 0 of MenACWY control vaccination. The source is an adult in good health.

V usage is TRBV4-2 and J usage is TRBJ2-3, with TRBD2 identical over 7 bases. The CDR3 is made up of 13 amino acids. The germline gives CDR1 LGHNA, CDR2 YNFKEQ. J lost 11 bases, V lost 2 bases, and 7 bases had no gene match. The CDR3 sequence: CASSQSRRGKQYF. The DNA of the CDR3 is TGTGCCAGCAGCCAATCAAGGCGGGGGAAGCAGTATTTT.

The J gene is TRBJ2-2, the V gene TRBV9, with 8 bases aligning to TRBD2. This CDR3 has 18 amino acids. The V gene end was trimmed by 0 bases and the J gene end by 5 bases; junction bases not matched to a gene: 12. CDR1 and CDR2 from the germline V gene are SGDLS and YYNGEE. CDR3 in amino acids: CASSVAPSGGAGTGELFF. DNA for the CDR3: TGTGCCAGCAGCGTAGCCCCCTCCGGGGGGGCTGGAACCGGGGAGCTGTTTTTT.

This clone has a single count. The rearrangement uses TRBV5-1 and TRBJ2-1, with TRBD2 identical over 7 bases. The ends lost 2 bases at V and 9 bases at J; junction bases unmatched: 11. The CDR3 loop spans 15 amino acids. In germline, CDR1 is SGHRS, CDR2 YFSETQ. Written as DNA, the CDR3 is TGCGCCAGCAGCTTTGGGGACCACGGGAGGAGTGAGCAGTTCTTC. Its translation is CASSFGDHGRSEQFF.

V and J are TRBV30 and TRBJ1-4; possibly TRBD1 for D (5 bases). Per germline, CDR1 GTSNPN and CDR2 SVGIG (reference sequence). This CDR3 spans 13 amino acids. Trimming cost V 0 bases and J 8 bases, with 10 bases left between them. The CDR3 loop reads CAWSVGVGEKLFF. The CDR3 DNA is TGTGCCTGGAGTGTAGGGGTGGGGGAAAAACTGTTTTTT.

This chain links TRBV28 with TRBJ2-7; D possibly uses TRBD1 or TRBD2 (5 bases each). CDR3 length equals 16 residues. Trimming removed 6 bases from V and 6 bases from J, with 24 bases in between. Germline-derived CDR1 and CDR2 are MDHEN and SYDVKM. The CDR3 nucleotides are TGTGCCAGCAGATACTCCGACCTGGGACGGGGCCCCGAGCAGTACTTC. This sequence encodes CASRYSDLGRGPEQYF.

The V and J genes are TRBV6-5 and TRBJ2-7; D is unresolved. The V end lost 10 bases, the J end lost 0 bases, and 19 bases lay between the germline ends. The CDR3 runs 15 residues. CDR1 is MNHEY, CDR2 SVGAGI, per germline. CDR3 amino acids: CATSKEWVSSYEQYF. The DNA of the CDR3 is TGTGCCACCTCGAAAGAGTGGGTTTCCTCCTACGAGCAGTACTTC.

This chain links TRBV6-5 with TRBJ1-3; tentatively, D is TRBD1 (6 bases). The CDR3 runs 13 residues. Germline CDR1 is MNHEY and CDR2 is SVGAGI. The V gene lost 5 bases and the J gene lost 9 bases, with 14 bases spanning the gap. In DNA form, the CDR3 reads TGTGCCAGCAGTCGGACAGTCGAAGGCACCATATATTTT. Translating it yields CASSRTVEGTIYF.

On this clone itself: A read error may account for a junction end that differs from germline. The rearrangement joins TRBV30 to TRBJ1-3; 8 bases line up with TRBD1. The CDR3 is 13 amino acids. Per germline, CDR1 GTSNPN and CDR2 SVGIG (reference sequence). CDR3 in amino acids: CARSRGPGNTIYF. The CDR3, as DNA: TGTGCCCGGAGCAGGGGGCCTGGAAACACCATATATTTT. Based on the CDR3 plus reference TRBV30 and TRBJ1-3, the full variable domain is SQTIHQWPATLVQPVGSPLSLECTVEGTSNPNLYWYRQAAGRGLQLLFYSVGIGQISSEVPQNLSASRPQDRQFILSSKKLLLSDSGFYLCARSRGPGNTIYFGEGSWLTVV.

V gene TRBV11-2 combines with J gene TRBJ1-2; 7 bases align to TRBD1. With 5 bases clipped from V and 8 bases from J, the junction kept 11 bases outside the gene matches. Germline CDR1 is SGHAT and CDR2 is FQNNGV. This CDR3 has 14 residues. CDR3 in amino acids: CASSPRTGPSGYTF. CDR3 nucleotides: TGTGCCAGCAGCCCCCGGACAGGACCTTCAGGCTACACCTTC.